Sequencing of this TCR beta chain was carried out in a study of Tregs in tolerant kidney transplant recipients. Study as a whole: Related graft donors supplied nonmyeloablative bone marrow transplants, and mixed chimerism was transient.

Regarding this clone: Its antigen is unidentified.

Assay used: immunoSEQ multiplex PCR; TCRdb lists only in-frame clones, some missing. The table records several thousand clones, roughly 34% of them present only once. V shed 3 bases and J 4 bases; nucleotides not matched to a gene: 7. From germline, CDR1 is SGHTA and CDR2 FQGTGA. The CDR3 extends over 16 amino acids. FACS sorting followed a 6-day coculture of CFSE-labeled recipient PBMCs with irradiated graft donor PBMCs. The rearrangement joins TRBV7-3 to TRBJ2-7; 12 bases align to TRBD2. The TCR sequence derives from a human patient who received a combined kidney and bone marrow transplant. The starting material was CD8+ T cells from blood cultured with allogeneic cells, obtained before the transplant. CDR3 loop: CASSFPSGGGLYEQYF. CDR3 bases: TGTGCCAGCAGCTTCCCTAGCGGGGGGGGCCTGTACGAGCAGTACTTC.